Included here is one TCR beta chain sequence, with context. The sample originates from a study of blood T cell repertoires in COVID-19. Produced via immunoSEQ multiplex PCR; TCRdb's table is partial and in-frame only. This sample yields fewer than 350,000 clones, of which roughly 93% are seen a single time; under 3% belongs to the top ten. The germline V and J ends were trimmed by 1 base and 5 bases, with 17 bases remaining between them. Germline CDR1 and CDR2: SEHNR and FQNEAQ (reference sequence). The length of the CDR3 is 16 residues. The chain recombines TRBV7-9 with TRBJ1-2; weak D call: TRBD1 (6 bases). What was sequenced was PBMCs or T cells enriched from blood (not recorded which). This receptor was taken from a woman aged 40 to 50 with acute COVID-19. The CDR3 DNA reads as TGTGCCAGCAGCTTAGGAGGGTCAGGGGTCATGTATGGCTACACCTTC. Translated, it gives CASSLGGSGVMYGYTF. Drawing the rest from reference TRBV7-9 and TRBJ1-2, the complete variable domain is DTGVSQNPRHKITKRGQNVTFRCDPISEHNRLYWYRQTLGQGPEFLTYFQNEAQLEKSRLLSDRFSAERPKGSFSTLEIQRTEQGDSAMYLCASSLGGSGVMYGYTFGSGTRLTVV.